This TCR beta chain was identified during a study of T cells after yellow fever vaccination. Study-wide results and caveats: Contamination by abundant bulk-population clonotypes could be present in FACS-sorted repertoires. A small proportion of clonotypes was detected in both the CD4 and CD8 compartments.

A universal primer site and UMIs were added as TCR cDNA was made by 5'RACE template switching. TCRdb independently ran MiXCR on the 5' RACE reads; one entry per CDR3 protein. The sample has 110,000 or so distinct CDR3 sequences; about 7.8% are singletons. Per germline, CDR1 LGHNA and CDR2 YSLEER. With 4 bases clipped from V and 0 bases from J, the junction kept 12 bases outside the gene matches. The CDR3 runs 20 residues. This clonotype came up a few times. No antigen is known for it. The sequencing here drew on CD4+ T cells sorted from PBMCs, taken approximately 47 days after the first yellow fever vaccination. The sequence derives from a man between 18 and 29 years old who received the YFV17D yellow fever vaccine. The chain joins TRBV4-3 to TRBJ2-1; 13 bases line up with TRBD2. CDR3 sequence reads: CASSPQGLAGLPSSYNEQFF. CDR3 in DNA: TGCGCCAGCAGCCCACAGGGACTAGCGGGGCTCCCGAGCTCCTACAATGAGCAGTTCTTC.